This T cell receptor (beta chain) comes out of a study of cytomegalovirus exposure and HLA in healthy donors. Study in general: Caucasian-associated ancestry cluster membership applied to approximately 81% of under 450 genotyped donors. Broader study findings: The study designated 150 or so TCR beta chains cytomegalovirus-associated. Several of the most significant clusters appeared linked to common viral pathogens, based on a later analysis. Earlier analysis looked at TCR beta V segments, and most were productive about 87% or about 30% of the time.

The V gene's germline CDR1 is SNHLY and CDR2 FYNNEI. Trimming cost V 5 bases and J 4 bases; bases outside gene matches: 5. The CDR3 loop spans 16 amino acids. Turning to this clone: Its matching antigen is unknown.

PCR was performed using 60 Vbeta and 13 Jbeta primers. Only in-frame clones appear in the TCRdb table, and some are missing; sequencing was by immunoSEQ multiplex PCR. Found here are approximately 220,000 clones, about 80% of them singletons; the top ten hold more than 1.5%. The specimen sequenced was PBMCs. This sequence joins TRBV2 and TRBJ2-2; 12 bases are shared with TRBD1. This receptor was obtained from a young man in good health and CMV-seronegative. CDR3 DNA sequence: TGTGCCAGCAGTCTGGGGACAGGGGGCGGCACCGGGGAGCTGTTTTTT. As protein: CASSLGTGGGTGELFF.